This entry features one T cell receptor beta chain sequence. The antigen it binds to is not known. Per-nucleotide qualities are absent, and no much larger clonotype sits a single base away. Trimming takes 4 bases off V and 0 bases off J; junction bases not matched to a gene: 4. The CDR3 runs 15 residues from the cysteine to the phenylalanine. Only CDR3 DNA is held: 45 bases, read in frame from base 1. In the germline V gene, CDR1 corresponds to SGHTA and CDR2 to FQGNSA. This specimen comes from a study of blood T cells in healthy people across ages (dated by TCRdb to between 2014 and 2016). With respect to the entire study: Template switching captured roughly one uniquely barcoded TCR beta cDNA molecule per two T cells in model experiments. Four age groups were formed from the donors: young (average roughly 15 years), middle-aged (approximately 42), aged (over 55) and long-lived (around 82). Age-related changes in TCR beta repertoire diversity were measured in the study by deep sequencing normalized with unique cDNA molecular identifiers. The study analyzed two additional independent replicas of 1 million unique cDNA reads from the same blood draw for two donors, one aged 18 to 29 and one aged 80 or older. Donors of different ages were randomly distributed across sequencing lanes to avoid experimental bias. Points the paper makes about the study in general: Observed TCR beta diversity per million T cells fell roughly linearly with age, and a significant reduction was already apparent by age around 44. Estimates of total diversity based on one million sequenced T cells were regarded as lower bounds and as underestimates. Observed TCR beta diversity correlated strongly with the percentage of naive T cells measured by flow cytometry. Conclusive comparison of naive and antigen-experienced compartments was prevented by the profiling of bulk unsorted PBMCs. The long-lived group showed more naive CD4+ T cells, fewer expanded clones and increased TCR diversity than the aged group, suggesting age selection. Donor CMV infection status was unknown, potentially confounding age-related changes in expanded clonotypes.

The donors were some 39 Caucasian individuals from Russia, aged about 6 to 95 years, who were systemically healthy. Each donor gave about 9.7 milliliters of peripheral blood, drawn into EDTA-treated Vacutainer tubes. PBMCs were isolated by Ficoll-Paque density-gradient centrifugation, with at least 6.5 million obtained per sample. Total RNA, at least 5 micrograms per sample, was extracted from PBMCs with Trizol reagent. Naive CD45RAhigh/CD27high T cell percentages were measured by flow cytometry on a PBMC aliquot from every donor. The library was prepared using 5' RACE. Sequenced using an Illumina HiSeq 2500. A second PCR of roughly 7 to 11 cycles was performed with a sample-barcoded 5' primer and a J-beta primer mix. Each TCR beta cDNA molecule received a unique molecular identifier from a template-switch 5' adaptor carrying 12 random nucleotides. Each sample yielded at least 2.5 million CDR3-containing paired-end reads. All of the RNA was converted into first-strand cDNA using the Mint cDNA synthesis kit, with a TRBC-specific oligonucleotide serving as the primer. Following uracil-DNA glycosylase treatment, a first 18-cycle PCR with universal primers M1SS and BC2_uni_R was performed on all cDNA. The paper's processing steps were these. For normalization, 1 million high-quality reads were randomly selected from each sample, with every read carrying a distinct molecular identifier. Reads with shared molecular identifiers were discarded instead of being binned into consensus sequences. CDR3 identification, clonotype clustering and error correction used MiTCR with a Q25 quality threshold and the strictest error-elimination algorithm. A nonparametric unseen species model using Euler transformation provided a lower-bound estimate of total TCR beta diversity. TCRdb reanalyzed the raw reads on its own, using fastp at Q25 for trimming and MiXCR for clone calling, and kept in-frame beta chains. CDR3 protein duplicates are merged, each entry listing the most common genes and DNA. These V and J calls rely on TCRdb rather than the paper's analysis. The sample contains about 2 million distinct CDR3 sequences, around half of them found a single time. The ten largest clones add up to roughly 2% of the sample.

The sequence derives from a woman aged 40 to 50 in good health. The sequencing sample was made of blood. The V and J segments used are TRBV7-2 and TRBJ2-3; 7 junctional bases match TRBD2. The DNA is TGTGCCAGCAGCTGGGGGGGAACTAGCACAGATACGCAGTATTTT. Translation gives CASSWGGTSTDTQYF. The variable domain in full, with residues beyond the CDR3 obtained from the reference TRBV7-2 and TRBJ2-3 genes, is GAGVSQSPSNKVTEKGKDVELRCDPISGHTALYWYRQSLGQGLEFLIYFQGNSAPDKSGLPSDRFSAERTGGSVSTLTIQRTQQEDSAVYLCASSWGGTSTDTQYFGPGTRLTVL.